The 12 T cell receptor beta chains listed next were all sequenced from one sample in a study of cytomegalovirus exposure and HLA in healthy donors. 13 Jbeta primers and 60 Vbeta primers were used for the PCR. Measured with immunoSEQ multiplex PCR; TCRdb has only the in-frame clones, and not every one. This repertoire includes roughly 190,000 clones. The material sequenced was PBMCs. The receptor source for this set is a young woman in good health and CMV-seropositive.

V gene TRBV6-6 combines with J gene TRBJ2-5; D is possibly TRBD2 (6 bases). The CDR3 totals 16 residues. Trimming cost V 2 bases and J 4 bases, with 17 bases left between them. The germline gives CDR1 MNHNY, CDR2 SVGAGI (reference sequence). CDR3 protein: CASSYGLGGIGETQYF. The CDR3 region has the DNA TGTGCCAGCAGTTACGGTTTAGGAGGGATCGGAGAGACCCAGTACTTC.

CDR3 region: CSAHSYGYTF. The CDR3 DNA is TGCAGTGCTCACAGCTATGGCTACACCTTC. V and J are TRBV20-1 and TRBJ1-2, with D unclear. This CDR3 has 10 residues. Germline lookup yields CDR1 DFQATT and CDR2 SNEGSKA (reference sequence). V lost 5 bases and J 4 bases, leaving 5 bases between the germline ends.

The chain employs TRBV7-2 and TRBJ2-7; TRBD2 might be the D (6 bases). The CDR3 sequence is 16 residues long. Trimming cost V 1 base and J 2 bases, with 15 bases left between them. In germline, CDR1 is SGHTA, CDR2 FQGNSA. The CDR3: CASSLVISGEAYEQYF. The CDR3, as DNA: TGTGCCAGCAGCTTAGTCATTAGCGGAGAGGCCTACGAGCAGTACTTC.

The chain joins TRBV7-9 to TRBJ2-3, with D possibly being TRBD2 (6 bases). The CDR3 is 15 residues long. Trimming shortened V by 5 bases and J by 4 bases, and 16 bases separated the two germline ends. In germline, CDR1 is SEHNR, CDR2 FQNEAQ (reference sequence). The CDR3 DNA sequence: TGTGCCAGCAGCAGCGTGGGGGGAGTAGCAGATACGCAGTATTTT. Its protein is CASSSVGGVADTQYF.

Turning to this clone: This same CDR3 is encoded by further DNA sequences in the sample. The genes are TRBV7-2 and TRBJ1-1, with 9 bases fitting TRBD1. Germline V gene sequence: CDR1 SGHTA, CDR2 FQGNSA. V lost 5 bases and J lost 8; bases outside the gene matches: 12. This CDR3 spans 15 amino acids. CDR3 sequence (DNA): TGTGCCAGCAGCATAACAGGACAGGGGAGAACCGAAGCTTTCTTT. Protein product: CASSITGQGRTEAFF.

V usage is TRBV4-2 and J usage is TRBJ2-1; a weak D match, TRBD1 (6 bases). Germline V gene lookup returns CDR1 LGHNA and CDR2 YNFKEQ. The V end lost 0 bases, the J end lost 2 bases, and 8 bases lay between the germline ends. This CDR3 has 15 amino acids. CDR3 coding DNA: TGTGCCAGCAGCCAAGAAAGGACAGCCTACAATGAGCAGTTCTTC. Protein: CASSQERTAYNEQFF.

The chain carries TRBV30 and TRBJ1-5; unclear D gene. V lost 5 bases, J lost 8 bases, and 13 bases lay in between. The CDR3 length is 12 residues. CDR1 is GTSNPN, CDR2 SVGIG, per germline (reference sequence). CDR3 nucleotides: TGTGCCTGGCATGACCCCGGGGAGCCCCAGCATTTT. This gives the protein CAWHDPGEPQHF.

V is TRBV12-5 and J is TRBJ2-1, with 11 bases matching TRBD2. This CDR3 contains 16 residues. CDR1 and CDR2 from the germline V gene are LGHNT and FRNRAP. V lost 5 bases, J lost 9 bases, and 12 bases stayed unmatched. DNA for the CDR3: TGTGCTAGTGGTCGGACACTAGCGGGGGCACTAGGTGAGCAGTTCTTC. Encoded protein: CASGRTLAGALGEQFF.

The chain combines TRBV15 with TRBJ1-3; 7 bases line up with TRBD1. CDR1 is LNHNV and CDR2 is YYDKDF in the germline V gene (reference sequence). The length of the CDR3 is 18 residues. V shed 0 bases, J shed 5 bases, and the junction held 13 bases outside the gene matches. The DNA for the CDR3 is TGTGCCACCAGCAGAGATTATGGTGGAGGGACAGCAAGAAACACCATATATTTT. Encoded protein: CATSRDYGGGTARNTIYF.

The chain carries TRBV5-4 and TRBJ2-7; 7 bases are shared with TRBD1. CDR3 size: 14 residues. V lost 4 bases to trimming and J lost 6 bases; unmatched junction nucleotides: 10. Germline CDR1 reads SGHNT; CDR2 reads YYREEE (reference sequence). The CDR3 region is CASSPGQPSAEQYF. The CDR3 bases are TGTGCCAGCAGCCCGGGACAGCCCAGCGCCGAGCAGTACTTC.

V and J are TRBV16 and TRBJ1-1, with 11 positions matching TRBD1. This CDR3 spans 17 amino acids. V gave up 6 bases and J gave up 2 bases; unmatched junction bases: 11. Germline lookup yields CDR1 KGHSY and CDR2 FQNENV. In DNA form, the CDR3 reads TGTGCCAGCAGACAAGCCCCGGGACAGGGGGTCAACACTGAAGCTTTCTTT. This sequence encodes CASRQAPGQGVNTEAFF.

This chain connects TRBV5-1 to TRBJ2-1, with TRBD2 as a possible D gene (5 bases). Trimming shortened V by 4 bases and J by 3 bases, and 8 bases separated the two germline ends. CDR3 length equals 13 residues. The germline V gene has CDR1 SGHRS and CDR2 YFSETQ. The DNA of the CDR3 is TGCGCCAGCAGCATAGCGAGCTACAATGAGCAGTTCTTC. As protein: CASSIASYNEQFF.